This is a list of T cell receptor beta chains from one sample in a study of prognosis after radiotherapy for stage I lung cancer. TCRdb used MiXCR to reprocess the multiplex PCR reads, holding one entry per CDR3 protein. The sample lists fewer than 40,000 distinct CDR3 sequences; around a third were seen once. The input for sequencing was PBMCs, taken before or after stereotactic body radiation therapy (not recorded which). The receptor set was obtained from a donor over 45 with non-small cell lung cancer. The CDR3 runs from the conserved cysteine through the conserved F or W. A D gene is named only where the DNA matches it firmly. For some rows the clone size is stated as once, few or many, or as a class when expanded; others skip it.

TRBJ2-5 | TRBD1 | TRBV5-1 | many | CASSPGDSYQETQYF | TGCGCCAGCAGCCCCGGGGACAGTTATCAAGAGACCCAGTACTTC
TRBJ1-1 | . | TRBV10-3 | many | CAINGGMNTEAFF | TGTGCCATCAACGGAGGGATGAACACTGAAGCTTTCTTT
TRBJ1-2 | . | TRBV9 | many | CASSSGSNYGYTF | TGTGCCAGCAGCTCCGGCAGTAACTATGGCTACACCTTC
TRBJ1-5 | . | TRBV19 | many | CASSSSGQPQHF | TGTGCCAGTAGTTCTTCGGGTCAGCCCCAGCATTTT
TRBJ1-2 | TRBD1 | TRBV12-3/TRBV12-4 | many | CASSSPGQGVDGYTF | TGTGCCAGCAGCTCCCCGGGACAGGGTGTGGATGGCTACACCTTC
TRBJ1-6 | . | TRBV6-2/TRBV6-3 | . | CARSYKQPAINSPIHF | TGTGCCAGAAGTTATAAGCAGCCTGCAATTAATTCACCCATCCACTTT
TRBJ1-4 | TRBD1 | TRBV12-3/TRBV12-4 | many | CASSWGQGEKLFF | TGTGCCAGCAGTTGGGGACAGGGGGAAAAACTGTTTTTT
TRBJ1-3 | . | TRBV5-1 | many | CASSLSSGSNTIYF | TGCGCCAGCAGCTTGTCATCCGGGTCCAACACCATATATTTT
TRBJ1-5 | . | TRBV20-1 | many | CSASPPGHRGQPQHF | TGCAGTGCTAGCCCTCCGGGACACCGAGGTCAGCCCCAGCATTTT
TRBJ2-7 | TRBD2 | TRBV6-2/TRBV6-3 | . | CASSYSLAGGKDEQYF | TGTGCCAGCAGTTACTCCTTAGCGGGTGGCAAGGATGAGCAGTACTTC
TRBJ2-7 | TRBD1 | TRBV6-1 | many | CASSAYFGTGFYEQYF | TGTGCCAGCAGTGCCTATTTCGGGACAGGTTTTTACGAGCAGTACTTC
TRBJ2-3 | . | TRBV27 | . | CASRGRTSSTDTQYF | TGTGCCAGCAGAGGACGGACTTCTAGCACAGATACGCAGTATTTT
TRBJ2-7 | . | TRBV10-2 | . | CASSECSSSYEQYF | TGCGCCAGCAGTGAATGCTCAAGCTCCTACGAGCAGTACTTC
TRBJ2-5 | . | TRBV5-1 | . | CASSSARRALSETQYF | TGCGCCAGCAGCTCAGCCCGACGGGCTCTCTCAGAGACCCAGTACTTC
TRBJ1-2 | . | TRBV19 | many | CASSIGGNYGYTF | TGTGCCAGTAGTATTGGAGGGAACTATGGCTACACCTTC
TRBJ2-2 | . | TRBV6-1 | . | CASSLGYEAGELFF | TGTGCCAGCAGTTTGGGGTATGAGGCCGGGGAGCTGTTTTTT
TRBJ1-3 | . | TRBV6-4 | many | CASLSNTIYF | TGTGCCAGCCTTTCAAACACCATATATTTT
TRBJ1-2 | TRBD1 | TRBV2 | many | CASSEWMGQGHGYTF | TGTGCCAGCAGTGAATGGATGGGACAGGGTCATGGCTACACCTTC
TRBJ2-1 | TRBD1 | TRBV29-1 | many | CSVEGTGSIGSYNEQFF | TGCAGCGTTGAGGGGACAGGGTCTATCGGGTCCTACAATGAGCAGTTCTTC
TRBJ1-2 | . | TRBV2 | many | CASSDQGAGYGYTF | TGTGCCAGCAGTGATCAAGGGGCTGGCTATGGCTACACCTTC
TRBJ2-3 | TRBD1 | TRBV9 | . | CASSEGQGTGTDTQYF | TGTGCCAGCAGCGAGGGACAGGGAACGGGCACAGATACGCAGTATTTT
TRBJ2-7 | . | TRBV20-1 | many | CSANRGTSHYEQYF | TGCAGTGCTAACAGGGGGACTAGCCACTACGAGCAGTACTTC
TRBJ1-1 | . | TRBV4-1 | . | CASSQTVGRLNTEAFF | TGCGCCAGCAGCCAAACCGTGGGACGGCTGAACACTGAAGCTTTCTTT
TRBJ1-2 | TRBD1 | TRBV11-2 | . | CASSLEGQPTCYTF | TGTGCCAGCAGCTTAGAGGGACAGCCCACTTGCTACACCTTC
TRBJ2-1 | . | TRBV2 | many | CASSAFGRGHDNEQFF | TGTGCCAGCAGTGCTTTTGGGAGGGGGCATGACAATGAGCAGTTCTTC
TRBJ1-2 | TRBD1 | TRBV12-3/TRBV12-4 | . | CASRGQGMAYGYTF | TGTGCCAGCAGAGGACAGGGAATGGCGTATGGCTACACCTTC
TRBJ2-7 | . | TRBV28 | . | CANSLGPTSYEQCF | TGTGCCAACAGTCTAGGACCTACTTCATACGAGCAGTGCTTC
TRBJ1-5 | . | TRBV7-8 | many | CASSFGEGQPQHF | TGTGCCAGCAGCTTTGGGGAAGGCCAGCCCCAGCATTTT
TRBJ2-1 | TRBD1 | TRBV2 | many | CASSAWGQGASYNEQFF | TGTGCCAGCAGTGCCTGGGGACAGGGGGCCTCCTACAATGAGCAGTTCTTC
TRBJ2-3 | . | TRBV5-5 | many | CASSLLLNSDTQYF | TGTGCCAGCAGCTTGTTGTTGAATTCAGATACGCAGTATTTT
TRBJ1-5 | . | TRBV7-2 | many | CASSPGVLYQPQHF | TGTGCCAGCAGCCCGGGGGTGCTCTATCAGCCCCAGCATTTT
TRBJ2-5 | . | TRBV7-2 | . | CASSLAMVQETQYF | TGTGCCAGCAGCTTAGCCATGGTGCAAGAGACCCAGTACTTC
TRBJ1-3 | . | TRBV5-4 | . | CASSSSDMGFSGNTIYF | TGTGCCAGCAGCTCCTCCGACATGGGGTTTTCTGGAAACACCATATATTTT
TRBJ1-2 | . | TRBV5-4 | many | CASSSGAVGYGYTF | TGTGCCAGCAGCTCCGGGGCAGTGGGCTATGGCTACACCTTC
TRBJ2-7 | . | TRBV29-1 | many | CSVGSDEQYF | TGCAGCGTTGGCTCGGACGAGCAGTACTTC
TRBJ2-1 | . | TRBV4-2 | many | CASSLRGQGVNEQFF | TGTGCCAGCAGCCTACGGGGGCAGGGTGTTAATGAGCAGTTCTTC
TRBJ1-2 | . | TRBV19 | . | CASSLTLHTTVPYYYGYTF | TGTGCCAGTAGTCTCACCCTTCACACAACGGTTCCGTATTACTATGGCTACACCTTC
TRBJ2-5 | TRBD1 | TRBV6-1 | many | CASSVQGAGTQYF | TGTGCCAGCAGTGTACAGGGGGCCGGGACCCAGTACTTC
TRBJ2-3 | TRBD2 | TRBV6-5 | many | CASRYYGTSGGTTDTQYF | TGTGCCAGCAGATACTACGGGACTAGCGGGGGGACGACAGATACGCAGTATTTT
TRBJ2-7 | TRBD2 | TRBV7-9 | . | CASSPGLAGGGTEQYF | TGTGCCAGCAGCCCAGGACTAGCGGGGGGGGGTACCGAGCAGTACTTC
TRBJ2-2 | . | TRBV5-4 | many | CASSPSGGTGELFF | TGTGCCAGCAGCCCTTCCGGGGGCACCGGGGAGCTGTTTTTT
TRBJ1-1 | . | TRBV7-9 | . | CASSQALAEAFF | TGTGCCAGCAGCCAGGCCTTGGCTGAAGCTTTCTTT
TRBJ1-3 | . | TRBV5-1 | many | CASSASTGTGNTIYF | TGCGCCAGCAGCGCCTCGACAGGTACAGGAAACACCATATATTTT
TRBJ1-6 | . | TRBV7-9 | . | CASSPLGSSYNSPLHF | TGTGCCAGCAGCCCCCTAGGAAGCTCCTATAATTCACCCCTCCACTTT
TRBJ2-2 | . | TRBV11-2 | . | CASTWGGGSGYTGELFF | TGTGCCAGCACCTGGGGGGGGGGCTCGGGGTACACCGGGGAGCTGTTTTTT
TRBJ1-1 | . | TRBV6-2/TRBV6-3 | many | CASSSGPGTAEAFF | TGTGCCAGCAGTTCCGGACCAGGGACGGCTGAAGCTTTCTTT
TRBJ1-5 | . | TRBV6-1 | many | CASNRPVQPQHF | TGTGCCAGCAACAGACCGGTTCAGCCCCAGCATTTT
TRBJ1-1 | . | TRBV28 | once | CASHSPRGVNTEFFF | TGTGCCAGCCACTCCCCCAGAGGGGTGAACACTGAATTTTTCTTT
TRBJ1-6 | TRBD1 | TRBV6-1 | medium-sized | CASSEEWTGNSPLHF | TGTGCCAGCAGTGAGGAGTGGACAGGTAATTCACCCCTCCACTTT
TRBJ2-5 | . | TRBV10-3 | many | CAPPLGEQETQYF | TGTGCCCCTCCCCTGGGGGAGCAAGAGACCCAGTACTTC
TRBJ1-6 | . | TRBV12-3/TRBV12-4 | . | CASSYSTGRSSPLHF | TGTGCCAGTAGTTATTCCACAGGGAGGAGTTCACCCCTCCACTTT